This T cell receptor beta chain appears in the sequencing data of a study of PD-L1 blockade in urothelial cancer. Study at large: Samples of blood were analyzed 3 weeks (second dose) and 6 weeks after treatment start. A median roughly 140,000 T cells were found in blood samples.

Clones were sequenced by immunoSEQ multiplex PCR, and TCRdb holds only the in-frame ones, with some missing. Altogether roughly 52,000 clones are present, 79% being singletons, with the ten largest covering more than 9%. Germline CDR1 SGHDT, CDR2 YYEEEE. V lost 2 bases, J lost 5 bases, and 10 bases stayed unmatched. The CDR3 consists of 16 residues. Sample time point: pretreatment peripheral blood. This clonotype originated in a man aged 70-80 years with urothelial cancer. Sample: PBMCs, taken around atezolizumab (anti-PD-L1) treatment. The V gene is TRBV5-6, the J gene TRBJ1-5, with TRBD1 matching 7 bases. This CDR3 is CASSFRQGVRHQPQHF. The CDR3 nucleotides read TGTGCCAGCAGCTTTCGCCAGGGGGTTCGTCATCAGCCCCAGCATTTT.